These T cell receptor beta chains were read from a single sample in a study of blood T cell repertoires in COVID-19. The data were produced by immunoSEQ multiplex PCR, yet TCRdb's version contains in-frame clones alone and is incomplete. The sample has fewer than 400,000 clones; approximately 87% are singletons. The sample taken for sequencing was peripheral blood. Every receptor here comes from a young woman with COVID-19, enrolled during active disease. The CDR3 runs from the conserved cysteine through the conserved F or W. The order of the fields is D gene, clone size, V gene, J gene, CDR3 protein, CDR3 DNA. D genes are given only for firm matches. Not all rows give a size; the values are once, few, many and, for expanded clones, a class.

D gene: NA; clone size: few; V gene: TRBV18; J gene: TRBJ2-2; CDR3 protein: CASSPTQGNTGELFF; CDR3 DNA: TGTGCCAGCTCACCAACACAGGGGAACACCGGGGAGCTGTTTTTT
D gene: TRBD1; clone size: NA; V gene: TRBV13; J gene: TRBJ2-7; CDR3 protein: CASSLGQGAHEQYF; CDR3 DNA: TGTGCCAGCAGCTTAGGACAGGGGGCCCACGAGCAGTACTTC
D gene: TRBD2; clone size: NA; V gene: TRBV6-5; J gene: TRBJ2-1; CDR3 protein: CASSSRTSGSWEQFF; CDR3 DNA: TGTGCCAGCAGTTCCCGGACTAGCGGGAGCTGGGAGCAGTTCTTC
D gene: NA; clone size: few; V gene: TRBV7-9; J gene: TRBJ1-6; CDR3 protein: CASSLATKLHF; CDR3 DNA: TGTGCCAGCAGCTTAGCGACAAAACTCCACTTT
D gene: TRBD1; clone size: once; V gene: TRBV15; J gene: TRBJ2-7; CDR3 protein: CATSTRQGPKYF; CDR3 DNA: TGTGCCACCAGCACTCGACAGGGCCCCAAGTACTTC
D gene: NA; clone size: few; V gene: TRBV6-1; J gene: TRBJ2-1; CDR3 protein: CASSEVDGDRGDEQFF; CDR3 DNA: TGTGCCAGCAGTGAAGTTGATGGTGATAGAGGCGACGAGCAGTTCTTC
D gene: TRBD1; clone size: once; V gene: TRBV7-8; J gene: TRBJ1-1; CDR3 protein: CASSVTGGEGTEAFF; CDR3 DNA: TGTGCCAGCAGCGTCACAGGGGGCGAGGGGACTGAAGCTTTCTTT
D gene: NA; clone size: NA; V gene: TRBV28; J gene: TRBJ1-1; CDR3 protein: CASSFQTEAFF; CDR3 DNA: TGTGCCAGCAGTTTTCAGACTGAAGCTTTCTTT
D gene: TRBD2; clone size: NA; V gene: TRBV11-3; J gene: TRBJ2-2; CDR3 protein: CASSLSRASGNAGRAGELFF; CDR3 DNA: TGTGCCAGCAGCCTCAGTCGCGCTAGCGGGAACGCCGGGAGGGCCGGGGAGCTGTTTTTT
D gene: NA; clone size: NA; V gene: TRBV28; J gene: TRBJ2-2; CDR3 protein: CASTNTGELFF; CDR3 DNA: TGTGCCAGCACAAACACCGGGGAGCTGTTTTTT
D gene: TRBD1; clone size: NA; V gene: TRBV28; J gene: TRBJ2-1; CDR3 protein: CASSPRDRVANEQFF; CDR3 DNA: TGTGCCAGCAGTCCCCGGGACAGGGTGGCCAATGAGCAGTTCTTC
D gene: TRBD1; clone size: NA; V gene: TRBV11-3; J gene: TRBJ2-1; CDR3 protein: CASSLDLRGGQGEVEQFF; CDR3 DNA: TGTGCCAGCAGCTTAGATCTAAGGGGCGGACAGGGGGAGGTTGAGCAGTTCTTC
D gene: TRBD1; clone size: NA; V gene: TRBV14; J gene: TRBJ2-5; CDR3 protein: CASSLYRGVETQYF; CDR3 DNA: TGTGCCAGCAGCCTGTACAGGGGCGTCGAGACCCAGTACTTC
D gene: NA; clone size: NA; V gene: TRBV5-6; J gene: TRBJ1-5; CDR3 protein: CASSSLRVKNQPQHF; CDR3 DNA: TGTGCCAGCAGCTCCTTACGGGTAAAAAATCAGCCCCAGCATTTT
D gene: NA; clone size: few; V gene: TRBV21-1; J gene: TRBJ1-5; CDR3 protein: CASSRVETGAQPYSNQPQHF; CDR3 DNA: TGTGCCAGCAGCAGAGTTGAGACAGGGGCGCAACCTTATAGCAATCAGCCCCAGCATTTT
D gene: NA; clone size: once; V gene: TRBV30; J gene: TRBJ2-2; CDR3 protein: CAWSRGGGTGELFF; CDR3 DNA: TGTGCCTGGAGCCGGGGAGGGGGCACCGGGGAGCTGTTTTTT
D gene: NA; clone size: NA; V gene: TRBV6-4; J gene: TRBJ2-2; CDR3 protein: CASSDSGRRDTGELFF; CDR3 DNA: TGTGCCAGCAGTGACTCTGGCCGGCGGGACACCGGGGAGCTGTTTTTT
D gene: TRBD2; clone size: NA; V gene: TRBV30; J gene: TRBJ2-7; CDR3 protein: CAWSVGLAGFEQYF; CDR3 DNA: TGTGCCTGGAGTGTGGGTCTAGCGGGATTCGAGCAGTACTTC
D gene: TRBD1; clone size: NA; V gene: TRBV30; J gene: TRBJ2-1; CDR3 protein: CAWSRTRRDSNEQFF; CDR3 DNA: TGTGCCTGGAGCAGAACCCGACGGGACAGCAATGAGCAGTTCTTC
D gene: NA; clone size: once; V gene: TRBV29-1; J gene: TRBJ1-1; CDR3 protein: CSVDSYTEAFF; CDR3 DNA: TGCAGCGTTGACAGTTACACTGAAGCTTTCTTT
D gene: TRBD1; clone size: NA; V gene: TRBV2; J gene: TRBJ1-2; CDR3 protein: CASSGQGFYGYTF; CDR3 DNA: TGTGCCAGCAGCGGACAGGGCTTCTATGGCTACACCTTC
D gene: NA; clone size: NA; V gene: TRBV24-1; J gene: TRBJ2-4; CDR3 protein: CATSDARDSRDIQYF; CDR3 DNA: TGTGCCACCAGTGATGCGCGGGACTCTAGGGACATTCAGTACTTC
D gene: NA; clone size: once; V gene: TRBV30; J gene: TRBJ1-2; CDR3 protein: CAWSIAETLSYTF; CDR3 DNA: TGTGCCTGGAGTATAGCGGAAACCCTTTCCTACACCTTC
D gene: NA; clone size: NA; V gene: TRBV14; J gene: TRBJ2-1; CDR3 protein: CASSPPFRKGYNEQFF; CDR3 DNA: TGTGCCAGCAGCCCCCCGTTCAGGAAAGGATACAATGAGCAGTTCTTC
D gene: NA; clone size: few; V gene: TRBV19; J gene: TRBJ2-5; CDR3 protein: CASSYSGAGFQETQYF; CDR3 DNA: TGTGCCAGTAGTTACTCCGGAGCGGGTTTCCAAGAGACCCAGTACTTC
D gene: TRBD2; clone size: NA; V gene: TRBV28; J gene: TRBJ2-7; CDR3 protein: CASRGGWYEQYF; CDR3 DNA: TGTGCCAGCCGGGGGGGCTGGTACGAGCAGTACTTC
D gene: NA; clone size: NA; V gene: TRBV19; J gene: TRBJ1-3; CDR3 protein: CASRQQGSGNTIYF; CDR3 DNA: TGTGCCAGTAGACAACAGGGATCCGGAAACACCATATATTTT
D gene: NA; clone size: NA; V gene: TRBV6-5; J gene: TRBJ1-6; CDR3 protein: CASSTGKSAGSPLHF; CDR3 DNA: TGTGCCAGCAGTACGGGGAAATCCGCCGGATCACCCCTCCACTTT
D gene: NA; clone size: NA; V gene: TRBV5-5; J gene: TRBJ1-4; CDR3 protein: CASSFVIQSPTNEKLFF; CDR3 DNA: TGTGCCAGCAGCTTCGTTATTCAAAGCCCAACTAATGAAAAACTGTTTTTT
D gene: TRBD1; clone size: NA; V gene: TRBV19; J gene: TRBJ2-2; CDR3 protein: CASQRTGNTGELFF; CDR3 DNA: TGTGCCAGTCAAAGGACAGGGAACACCGGGGAGCTGTTTTTT
D gene: NA; clone size: NA; V gene: TRBV19; J gene: TRBJ1-1; CDR3 protein: CASSIGGMNTEAFF; CDR3 DNA: TGTGCCAGTAGTATCGGGGGGATGAACACTGAAGCTTTCTTT
D gene: NA; clone size: NA; V gene: TRBV10-1; J gene: TRBJ1-1; CDR3 protein: CASSESTGNTEAFF; CDR3 DNA: TGCGCCAGCAGTGAGTCAACGGGGAACACTGAAGCTTTCTTT
D gene: TRBD2; clone size: NA; V gene: TRBV19; J gene: TRBJ2-3; CDR3 protein: CASRGPRETATQYF; CDR3 DNA: TGTGCCAGTAGAGGGCCGCGGGAGACGGCTACGCAGTATTTT
D gene: TRBD1; clone size: NA; V gene: TRBV19; J gene: TRBJ2-5; CDR3 protein: CASSIDGTGSVETQYF; CDR3 DNA: TGTGCCAGTAGTATAGACGGGACAGGGTCAGTGGAGACCCAGTACTTC
D gene: NA; clone size: NA; V gene: TRBV5-8; J gene: TRBJ1-1; CDR3 protein: CASTRGRFARAFF; CDR3 DNA: TGTGCCAGCACTCGAGGAAGGTTCGCCCGCGCTTTCTTT
D gene: TRBD1; clone size: NA; V gene: TRBV19; J gene: TRBJ1-2; CDR3 protein: CASRTGSGLNYGYTF; CDR3 DNA: TGTGCCAGTAGGACAGGGTCAGGATTGAACTATGGCTACACCTTC
D gene: TRBD1; clone size: NA; V gene: TRBV29-1; J gene: TRBJ1-1; CDR3 protein: CSVEPRTGGKEQPFF; CDR3 DNA: TGCAGCGTTGAACCCCGGACAGGGGGGAAAGAACAGCCTTTCTTT
D gene: TRBD2; clone size: few; V gene: TRBV11-2; J gene: TRBJ2-5; CDR3 protein: CASSLDGLAGKETQYF; CDR3 DNA: TGTGCCAGCAGCTTAGACGGGCTAGCGGGAAAAGAGACCCAGTACTTC
D gene: NA; clone size: once; V gene: TRBV7-3; J gene: TRBJ1-2; CDR3 protein: CASSLTGADGYTF; CDR3 DNA: TGTGCCAGCAGCTTAACAGGGGCGGATGGCTACACCTTC
D gene: TRBD2; clone size: NA; V gene: TRBV18; J gene: TRBJ2-7; CDR3 protein: CASSEGTSGTTYEQYF; CDR3 DNA: TGTGCCAGCTCCGAGGGGACTAGCGGGACCACCTACGAGCAGTACTTC
D gene: NA; clone size: once; V gene: TRBV30; J gene: TRBJ2-5; CDR3 protein: CAWSVRSETQYF; CDR3 DNA: TGTGCCTGGAGTGTACGGTCGGAGACCCAGTACTTC
D gene: TRBD1; clone size: NA; V gene: TRBV3-1/TRBV3-2; J gene: TRBJ1-1; CDR3 protein: CASTPRGRTVNTEAFF; CDR3 DNA: TGTGCCAGCACCCCAAGGGGGCGAACAGTGAACACTGAAGCTTTCTTT
D gene: NA; clone size: NA; V gene: TRBV3-1/TRBV3-2; J gene: TRBJ1-2; CDR3 protein: CASSQDRVAGYTF; CDR3 DNA: TGTGCCAGCAGCCAAGACAGGGTTGCTGGCTACACCTTC
D gene: NA; clone size: NA; V gene: TRBV19; J gene: TRBJ2-7; CDR3 protein: CASSYQGISYEQYF; CDR3 DNA: TGTGCCAGTAGTTACCAGGGAATCTCCTACGAGCAGTACTTC
D gene: TRBD1; clone size: NA; V gene: TRBV9; J gene: TRBJ1-5; CDR3 protein: CASSPGTGQNQPQHF; CDR3 DNA: TGTGCCAGCAGCCCCGGGACAGGGCAAAATCAGCCCCAGCATTTT
D gene: NA; clone size: NA; V gene: TRBV24-1; J gene: TRBJ1-1; CDR3 protein: CATSDSLRAEAFF; CDR3 DNA: TGTGCCACCAGTGATTCGCTGCGGGCTGAAGCTTTCTTT
D gene: TRBD1; clone size: NA; V gene: TRBV5-4; J gene: TRBJ2-1; CDR3 protein: CASRPRQGDLSLTYNEQFF; CDR3 DNA: TGTGCCAGCAGACCCCGACAGGGAGATTTAAGTTTGACCTACAATGAGCAGTTCTTC
D gene: NA; clone size: NA; V gene: TRBV5-1; J gene: TRBJ1-1; CDR3 protein: CASSLEGQLGTEAFF; CDR3 DNA: TGCGCCAGCAGCTTGGAAGGGCAACTAGGGACTGAAGCTTTCTTT
D gene: NA; clone size: NA; V gene: TRBV5-1; J gene: TRBJ2-1; CDR3 protein: CASSLGQSNEQFF; CDR3 DNA: TGCGCCAGCAGCTTGGGGCAGTCAAATGAGCAGTTCTTC
D gene: NA; clone size: few; V gene: TRBV27; J gene: TRBJ1-5; CDR3 protein: CASSSRGASNQPQHF; CDR3 DNA: TGTGCCAGCAGTTCGCGGGGGGCAAGCAATCAGCCCCAGCATTTT
D gene: NA; clone size: NA; V gene: TRBV7-9; J gene: TRBJ1-1; CDR3 protein: CASSLEGSTEAFF; CDR3 DNA: TGTGCCAGCAGCTTAGAAGGGAGCACTGAAGCTTTCTTT
D gene: TRBD2; clone size: many; V gene: TRBV9; J gene: TRBJ2-1; CDR3 protein: CASSVRTSGNEQFF; CDR3 DNA: TGTGCCAGCAGCGTTCGGACTAGCGGGAATGAGCAGTTCTTC
D gene: NA; clone size: once; V gene: TRBV5-1; J gene: TRBJ2-6; CDR3 protein: CASSSQFSGANVLTF; CDR3 DNA: TGCGCCAGCAGCTCTCAGTTCTCTGGGGCCAACGTCCTGACTTTC
D gene: NA; clone size: NA; V gene: TRBV3-1/TRBV3-2; J gene: TRBJ1-2; CDR3 protein: CASSPKWQGTYGYTF; CDR3 DNA: TGTGCCAGCAGCCCAAAATGGCAGGGGACGTATGGCTACACCTTC